Presented here are 14 T cell receptor beta chains from one specimen sequenced in a study of regulatory T cells in long-lasting Graves disease. In building TCR beta libraries, iRepertoire HTBI primers were used together with Arm-PCR of CDR3 regions. MiXCR was run by TCRdb on the multiplex PCR reads, yielding one entry per CDR3 protein. The sample carries a few hundred thousand distinct CDR3 sequences, 20% to 25% recorded once. Time point noted: newly diagnosed GD, antithyroid drugs for less than 3 months. Scientists built the TCR library using RNA that was extracted from PBMCs. Sequenced material: peripheral blood mononuclear cells (PBMCs), taken at new diagnosis, from a patient treated with antithyroid drugs. The receptors originated from a female donor with Graves disease.

The V gene is TRBV20-1, the J gene TRBJ1-2; D remains ambiguous. This CDR3 is built from 10 residues. Per the germline V gene, CDR1 is DFQATT and CDR2 is SNEGSKA (reference sequence). Trimming removed 6 bases at V and 7 bases at J, with 9 bases between. The CDR3 spells CSAPEVGYTF. The CDR3 nucleotides are TGCAGTGCCCCCGAGGTTGGCTACACCTTC.

The gene calls are TRBV7-3 and TRBJ2-2; D is uncertain. The V end lost 6 bases, the J end lost 7 bases, and 6 bases lay between the germline ends. Per the germline V gene, CDR1 is SGHTA and CDR2 is FQGTGA. This CDR3 region has 11 residues. The CDR3 DNA sequence: TGTGCCAGCAGGGTGAACGGGGAGCTGTTTTTT. It specifies CASRVNGELFF.

This clonotype appeared many times. This sequence joins TRBV28 and TRBJ1-5, with D unclear. V lost 6 bases to trimming and J lost 7 bases, with 13 bases between them. Germline assignment: CDR1 MDHEN and CDR2 SYDVKM. The CDR3 is 13 amino acids. CDR3 protein: CASRTSGLQPQHF. The CDR3 DNA sequence: TGTGCCAGCAGGACGAGCGGGCTGCAGCCCCAGCATTTT.

This clonotype has a count of ten or more. The rearrangement links TRBV19 to TRBJ2-3; D perhaps matches TRBD1 (5 bases). The CDR3 is 13 residues long. Germline CDR1 and CDR2: LNHDA and SQIVND (reference sequence). Trimming took off 10 bases at V and 3 bases at J, with 14 bases between the two ends. The CDR3 loop is CATNQGWTDTQYF. In DNA, the CDR3 is TGTGCCACTAACCAGGGATGGACAGATACGCAGTATTTT.

Regarding this clonotype: A far larger clone is one base from this, pointing to a likely read error. The chain recombines TRBV9 with TRBJ2-1; maybe TRBD2 (5 bases). V was trimmed by 0 bases and J by 5 bases, leaving 9 bases between them. This CDR3 has 14 residues. Per the germline V gene, CDR1 is SGDLS and CDR2 is YYNGEE. The CDR3 loop is CASSVGVGDNEQFF. The CDR3 nucleotides are TGTGCCAGCAGCGTAGGGGTCGGGGACAATGAGCAGTTCTTC.

This clonotype was picked up many times. The CDR3 here is CASSLTGDNSPLHF. As DNA, the CDR3 is TGTGCCAGCAGCTTAACGGGGGATAATTCACCCCTCCACTTT. The chain couples TRBV7-2 to TRBJ1-6; tentative D call: TRBD1 (5 bases). Per the germline V gene, CDR1 is SGHTA and CDR2 is FQGNSA. CDR3 length: 14 residues. V lost 2 bases to trimming and J lost 5 bases, with 7 bases between them. The full variable domain, its missing parts supplied by reference TRBV7-2 and TRBJ1-6, is GAGVSQSPSNKVTEKGKDVELRCDPISGHTALYWYRQSLGQGLEFLIYFQGNSAPDKSGLPSDRFSAERTGGSVSTLTIQRTQQEDSAVYLCASSLTGDNSPLHFGNGTRLTVT.

The CDR3: CSAREPLKNTGELFF. In nucleotides, the CDR3 is TGCAGTGCTAGAGAGCCCCTAAAAAACACCGGGGAGCTGTTTTTT. J is TRBJ2-2 and V is TRBV20-1; no definite D call. V lost 0 bases and J 2 bases, leaving 10 bases between the germline ends. The CDR3 runs to 15 residues. The germline V gene has CDR1 DFQATT and CDR2 SNEGSKA (reference sequence).

The V call is TRBV20-1, the J call TRBJ1-6; the match to TRBD1 covers 7 bases. This CDR3 has 15 amino acids. Germline assignment: CDR1 DFQATT and CDR2 SNEGSKA (reference sequence). J gave up 12 bases and V 7 bases, and 18 bases lay outside the gene matches. CDR3 sequence reads: CSGRKGGTRFLPLHF. The CDR3 DNA follows: TGCAGTGGCCGAAAAGGGGGCACGCGGTTCTTACCCCTCCACTTT.

This clonotype was picked up many times. V and J are TRBV15 and TRBJ1-2; TRBD1 agrees at 8 bases. The CDR3 has 16 residues. CDR1 is LNHNV, CDR2 YYDKDF, per germline (reference sequence). V was pared by 3 bases and J by 4 bases, with 10 bases of the junction left unmatched. CDR3 amino acids: CATSSPGQGEGYGYTF. CDR3 DNA: TGTGCCACCAGCAGCCCCGGACAGGGAGAAGGCTATGGCTACACCTTC.

Notes on this clonotype: A much larger clone differs by one base, so this may be a read error. The genes are TRBV6-2 or TRBV6-3 and TRBJ1-1; 11 positions match TRBD1. Germline V gives CDR1 MNHEY, CDR2 SVGEGT. The CDR3 runs 14 residues. Written as DNA, the CDR3 is TGTGCCAGCAGTTACGGGACAGGGGGGACTGGAGCTTTCTTT. It codes for CASSYGTGGTGAFF.

This clonotype was seen ten or more times. The J gene is TRBJ2-1, the V gene TRBV5-6; D uncertain. Germline loops: CDR1 SGHDT, CDR2 YYEEEE. CDR3 length equals 15 residues. Trimming left V 1 base short and J 7 bases short, with 15 bases between. The CDR3 DNA follows: TGTGCCAGCAGCTTGATACAAGGTTGGGCGAATGAGCAGTTCTTC. It yields the protein CASSLIQGWANEQFF.

This clonotype was seen ten or more times. The genes are TRBV20-1 and TRBJ2-7; D remains unclear. CDR3 length equals 15 residues. Germline V gene data show CDR1 as DFQATT and CDR2 as SNEGSKA (reference sequence). Trimming removed 0 bases at V and 0 bases at J, with 12 bases between. The CDR3 here is CSARDVQWSSYEQYF. The CDR3 DNA reads as TGCAGTGCTAGAGATGTCCAGTGGAGCTCCTACGAGCAGTACTTC.

The genes are TRBV2 and TRBJ2-3, with 11 bases lining up with TRBD2. CDR3 length: 16 amino acids. Germline loops: CDR1 SNHLY, CDR2 FYNNEI. V was clipped by 6 bases and J by 4 bases; unmatched bases: 9. CDR3 DNA sequence: TGTGCCAGCAGCCCAGTCCTAGCGGGGGGTGCAGATACGCAGTATTTT. Encoded protein: CASSPVLAGGADTQYF.

At least ten counts were recorded for this clonotype. This rearrangement joins TRBV12-3 or TRBV12-4 to TRBJ2-1; 9 nucleotides align to TRBD2. The CDR3 consists of 15 residues. With 5 bases clipped from V and 3 bases from J, the junction kept 5 bases outside the gene matches. CDR3 bases: TGTGCCAGCAGTCACAGCGGGAGGAACTACAATGAGCAGTTCTTC. Translation: CASSHSGRNYNEQFF.